The 2 T cell receptor beta chains reported below all come from one sample, sequenced in a study of OX40 agonist ivuxolimab in advanced cancers. This table comes from immunoSEQ multiplex PCR, and its TCRdb copy is limited to in-frame clones, with some not included. The table records roughly 69,000 clones, 80% to 95% of them present only once. The specimen comprised CD4+ or CD8+ T cells sorted from blood, sampled in a trial of the OX40 agonist ivuxolimab. These receptors were collected from an adult with an advanced solid tumor such as melanoma, head and neck, liver or kidney cancer.

This clone was detected once. The V and J genes are TRBV28 and TRBJ2-7; TRBD2 matches at 9 bases. Germline loops: CDR1 MDHEN, CDR2 SYDVKM. The CDR3 sequence is 16 residues long. With V trimmed by 9 bases and J by 4 bases, 16 bases remained unmatched. The CDR3 reads CASTHRRGLAIYEQYF. DNA of the CDR3: TGTGCCAGTACCCACCGACGAGGACTAGCGATATACGAGCAGTACTTC. Drawing the rest from reference TRBV28 and TRBJ2-7, the complete variable domain is DVKVTQSSRYLVKRTGEKVFLECVQDMDHENMFWYRQDPGLGLRLIYFSYDVKMKEKGDIPEGYSVSREKKERFSLILESASTNQTSMYLCASTHRRGLAIYEQYFGPGTRLTVT.

The chain recombines TRBV5-5 with TRBJ2-3; D not resolved. The germline V and J ends were trimmed by 3 bases and 4 bases, with 3 bases remaining between them. This CDR3 spans 11 amino acids. Germline CDR1 reads SGHKS; CDR2 reads YYEKEE (reference sequence). The CDR3 loop reads CASSSADTQYF. CDR3 in DNA: TGTGCCAGCAGCTCAGCAGATACGCAGTATTTT.